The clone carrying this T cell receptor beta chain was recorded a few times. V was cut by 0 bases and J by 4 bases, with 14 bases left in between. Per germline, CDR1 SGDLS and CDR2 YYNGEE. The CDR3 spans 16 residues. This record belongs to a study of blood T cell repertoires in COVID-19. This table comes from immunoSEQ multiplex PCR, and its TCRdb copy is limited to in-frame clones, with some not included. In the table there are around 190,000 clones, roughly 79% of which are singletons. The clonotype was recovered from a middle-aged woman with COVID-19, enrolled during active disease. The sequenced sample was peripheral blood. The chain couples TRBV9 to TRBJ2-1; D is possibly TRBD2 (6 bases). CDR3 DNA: TGTGCCAGCAGCGTAGTGGAAGCGGGCGGTTACAATGAGCAGTTCTTC. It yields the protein CASSVVEAGGYNEQFF.